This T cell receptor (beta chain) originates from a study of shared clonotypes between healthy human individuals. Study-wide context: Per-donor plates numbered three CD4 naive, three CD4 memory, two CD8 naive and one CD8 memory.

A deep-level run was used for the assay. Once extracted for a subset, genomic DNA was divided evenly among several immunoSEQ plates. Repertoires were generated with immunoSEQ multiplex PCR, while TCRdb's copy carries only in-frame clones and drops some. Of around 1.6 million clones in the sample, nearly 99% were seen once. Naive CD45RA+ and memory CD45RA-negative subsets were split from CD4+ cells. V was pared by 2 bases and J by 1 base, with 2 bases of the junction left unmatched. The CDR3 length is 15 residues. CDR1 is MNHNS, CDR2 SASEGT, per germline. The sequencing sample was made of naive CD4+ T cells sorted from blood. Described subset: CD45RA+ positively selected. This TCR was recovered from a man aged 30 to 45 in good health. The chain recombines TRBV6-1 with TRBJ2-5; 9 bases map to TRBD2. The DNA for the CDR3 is TGTGCCAGCAGTGAACTAGCGGGAAGCCAAGAGACCCAGTACTTC. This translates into CASSELAGSQETQYF.